This T cell receptor beta chain appears in the sequencing data of a study of blood T cells in healthy people across ages. There are many counts of this clonotype. The authors ran a second PCR of 7 to 11 cycles using a sample-barcoded 5' primer and a J-beta primer mix. TCRdb independently ran MiXCR on the 5' RACE reads; one entry per CDR3 protein. The sample includes about 1.7 million distinct CDR3 sequences, under 30% of them seen just once. V lost 5 bases and J 2 bases, leaving 22 bases between the germline ends. CDR1 and CDR2 (germline): DFQATT, SNEGSKA (reference sequence). The CDR3 has 17 amino acids.

V gene TRBV20-1 combines with J gene TRBJ2-1; a possible D gene is TRBD2 (6 bases). The sample consisted of blood. The receptor's source is a woman aged 25 to 39 in good health. The CDR3 sequence: CSAHATGTPGAYNEQFF. The CDR3 DNA sequence: TGCAGTGCTCACGCAACCGGGACTCCGGGAGCCTACAATGAGCAGTTCTTC.